This TCR beta chain appears in the sequencing data of a study of blood T cell repertoires in COVID-19. Study at large: T cells, B-cell-depleted T cells, or PBMCs supplied cDNA or gDNA.

Seattle researchers signed up patients amid active infection and tracked them longitudinally. The data were produced by immunoSEQ multiplex PCR, yet TCRdb's version contains in-frame clones alone and is incomplete. The sample gives under 400,000 clones, around 89% of which show up once; 1.6% is in the top ten. The CDR3 is made up of 13 amino acids. V lost 7 bases and J 6 bases, leaving 13 bases between the germline ends. Germline CDR1 and CDR2: MDHEN and SYDVKM. The gene calls are TRBV28 and TRBJ2-1, with TRBD1 as a possible D gene (5 bases). The sample was peripheral blood. The sequence came from a woman in her 30s with COVID-19, enrolled during active disease. The CDR3 DNA reads as TGTGCCAGCAACCACAGGACCGGCAATGAGCAGTTCTTC. It is translated as CASNHRTGNEQFF.